The 2 T cell receptor beta chains listed next were all sequenced from one sample in a study of identical twins. TCRdb analysed the 5' RACE reads with MiXCR anew, one entry per CDR3 protein. The repertoire consists of 300,000 to 400,000 distinct CDR3 sequences, with around 9% occurring once and the leading ten covering roughly 8.7%. The sequenced material came from naive T cells sorted from blood. These receptors came from a woman in her 50s in good health.

The chain has TRBV12-3 or TRBV12-4 and TRBJ1-1; D uncertain. The CDR3 is 14 amino acids. The V end was cut by 4 bases, the J end by 11 bases, with 20 bases between. CDR3 DNA sequence: TGTGCCAGCAGTTCTACCGACCTTCTTAGGTCTGCTTTCTTT. Its translation: CASSSTDLLRSAFF.

This chain uses TRBV20-1 with TRBJ2-3; unclear D gene. The CDR3 totals 14 residues. V was cut by 1 base and J by 0 bases, with 8 bases left in between. From germline, CDR1 is DFQATT and CDR2 SNEGSKA (reference sequence). In nucleotides, the CDR3 is TGCAGTGCTAGAGCAACCACGAGCACAGATACGCAGTATTTT. Protein: CSARATTSTDTQYF.